These T cell receptor beta chains were read from a single sample in a study of ipilimumab plus nivolumab after autologous stem cell transplantation. Using immunoSEQ multiplex PCR, the repertoire was profiled, and TCRdb retains in-frame clones only, with some absent. The table has under 20,000 clones, around 85% seen once. The source material was PBMCs, sampled in a trial of ipilimumab plus nivolumab as post-transplant consolidation. These receptor sequences come from a male donor with diffuse large B-cell lymphoma. The CDR3 runs from the conserved cysteine through the conserved F or W. A D gene is named only where the DNA matches it firmly. Clone sizes are given selectively: once, few, many, or a class where the clone is expanded.

v_call	clone_size	j_call	d_call	cdr3_nt	cdr3_aa
TRBV5-1	NA	TRBJ2-1	NA	TGCGCCAGCAGCTCAGGGGTGAATGAGCAGTTCTTC	CASSSGVNEQFF
TRBV7-9	NA	TRBJ2-2	TRBD1	TGTGCCAGCAGCCTCGGGACAGCTAACACCGGGGAGCTGTTTTTT	CASSLGTANTGELFF
TRBV12-2	NA	TRBJ2-3	NA	TGTGCAAGTCGCTTAGGCCCCCGTATGACTAGCGGGATTAGCACAGATACGCAGTATTTT	CASRLGPRMTSGISTDTQYF
TRBV5-1	NA	TRBJ2-3	NA	TGCGCCAGCAGCTTGTTGGCTGGTTTTGGCACAGATACGCAGTATTTT	CASSLLAGFGTDTQYF
TRBV10-2	once	TRBJ2-2	NA	TGCGCCAGCAGTGTCCGGGCCTTCGCCGGGGAGCTGTTTTTT	CASSVRAFAGELFF
TRBV2	NA	TRBJ1-4	TRBD1	TGTGCCAGCATCCGGGACAGTAGTAATGAAAAACTGTTTTTT	CASIRDSSNEKLFF
TRBV7-3	NA	TRBJ1-1	NA	TGTGCCAGCAGTGAAAGGGGGACGGCTGAAGCTTTCTTT	CASSERGTAEAFF
TRBV2	once	TRBJ2-3	TRBD1	TGTGCCAGCTGGGGGACAGGCACAGATACGCAGTATTTT	CASWGTGTDTQYF
TRBV6-1	medium-sized	TRBJ1-4	TRBD1	TGTGCCACGGGACAGGCCGGATCTAATGAAAAACTGTTTTTT	CATGQAGSNEKLFF
TRBV5-1	NA	TRBJ1-1	NA	TGCGCCAGCAGCTTTGGGACTGCGAACACTGAAGCTTTCTTT	CASSFGTANTEAFF
TRBV4-2	NA	TRBJ2-3	TRBD1	TGTGCCAGCAGCCTCCTGGGGGGACAGGGCGTTGTCGCAGATACGCAGTATTTT	CASSLLGGQGVVADTQYF
TRBV2	NA	TRBJ2-1	NA	TGTGCCAGCAATCCATTGACAGGACCGACCTCTACAATCTATGAGCAGTTCTTC	CASNPLTGPTSTIYEQFF
TRBV7-9	NA	TRBJ1-6	NA	TGTGCCAGCAGCCCTAGGGGCCTGGGGAATTCACCCCTCCACTTT	CASSPRGLGNSPLHF
TRBV27	NA	TRBJ2-5	NA	TGTGCCAGCACCCTCTCCGGCGGGGGCCGCCAAGAGACCCAGTACTTC	CASTLSGGGRQETQYF